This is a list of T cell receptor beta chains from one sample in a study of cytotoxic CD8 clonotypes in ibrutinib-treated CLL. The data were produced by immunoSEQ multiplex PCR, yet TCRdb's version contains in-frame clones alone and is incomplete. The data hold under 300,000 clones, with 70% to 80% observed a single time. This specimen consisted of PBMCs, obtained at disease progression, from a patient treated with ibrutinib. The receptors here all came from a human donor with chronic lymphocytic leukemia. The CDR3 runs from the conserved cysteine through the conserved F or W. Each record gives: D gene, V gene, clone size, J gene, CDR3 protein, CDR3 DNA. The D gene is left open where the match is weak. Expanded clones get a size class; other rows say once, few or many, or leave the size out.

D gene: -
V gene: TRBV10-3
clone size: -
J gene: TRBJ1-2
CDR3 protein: CATSDRTNYGYTF
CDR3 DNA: TGTGCCACCTCAGACAGGACTAACTATGGCTACACCTTC

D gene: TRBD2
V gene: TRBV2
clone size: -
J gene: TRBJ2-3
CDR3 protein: CASSGGLLSDTQYF
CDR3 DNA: TGTGCCAGCAGCGGGGGGTTATTATCAGATACGCAGTATTTT

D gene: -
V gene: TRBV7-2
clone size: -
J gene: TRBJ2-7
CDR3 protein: CASSLAYDEQYF
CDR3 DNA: TGTGCCAGCAGCTTGGCTTATGACGAGCAGTACTTC

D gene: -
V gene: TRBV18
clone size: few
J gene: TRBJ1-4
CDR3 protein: CASSPNRVNEKLFF
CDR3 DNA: TGTGCCAGCTCACCTAACAGGGTAAATGAAAAACTGTTTTTT

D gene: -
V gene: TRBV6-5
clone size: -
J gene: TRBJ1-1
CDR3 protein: CASSYSERGNTEAFF
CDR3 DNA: TGTGCCAGCAGTTACTCGGAAAGGGGGAACACTGAAGCTTTCTTT

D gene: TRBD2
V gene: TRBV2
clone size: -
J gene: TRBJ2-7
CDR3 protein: CASSGLSGRQGGEQYF
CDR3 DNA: TGTGCCAGCAGTGGTCTTAGCGGGAGACAAGGAGGCGAGCAGTACTTC

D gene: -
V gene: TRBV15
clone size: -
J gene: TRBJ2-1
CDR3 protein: CATSRVAGEQFF
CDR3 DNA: TGTGCCACCAGCAGAGTTGCCGGTGAGCAGTTCTTC

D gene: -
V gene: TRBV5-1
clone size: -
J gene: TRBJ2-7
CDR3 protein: CASSPSVVTYEQYF
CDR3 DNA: TGCGCCAGCAGCCCTTCTGTCGTAACCTACGAGCAGTACTTC

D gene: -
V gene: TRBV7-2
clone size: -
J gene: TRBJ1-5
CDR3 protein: CASSPNRHQPQHF
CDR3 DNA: TGTGCCAGCAGCCCTAACAGGCATCAGCCCCAGCATTTT

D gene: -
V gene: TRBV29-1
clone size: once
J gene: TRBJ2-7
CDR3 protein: CSVVRGSYEQYF
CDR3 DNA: TGCAGCGTCGTCCGGGGCTCCTACGAGCAGTACTTC

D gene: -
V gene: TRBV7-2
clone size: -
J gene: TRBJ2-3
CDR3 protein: CASSQSLNRDTQYF
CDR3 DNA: TGTGCCAGCAGCCAAAGCCTCAACCGGGATACGCAGTATTTT

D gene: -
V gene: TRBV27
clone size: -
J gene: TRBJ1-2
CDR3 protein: CASSAGREIYGYTF
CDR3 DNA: TGTGCCAGCAGCGCGGGACGGGAGATCTATGGCTACACCTTC

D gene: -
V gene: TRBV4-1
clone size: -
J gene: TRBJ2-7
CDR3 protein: CASSHRTDSYEQYF
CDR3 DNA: TGCGCCAGCAGCCACCGGACAGACTCCTACGAGCAGTACTTC

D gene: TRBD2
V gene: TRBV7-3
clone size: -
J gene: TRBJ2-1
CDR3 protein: CASSLKSGRIYNEQFF
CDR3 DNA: TGTGCCAGCAGCCTAAAAAGCGGGAGGATCTACAATGAGCAGTTCTTC

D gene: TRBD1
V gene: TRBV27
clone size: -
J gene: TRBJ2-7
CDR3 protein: CASSWGTGNYEQYF
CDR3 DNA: TGTGCCAGCAGTTGGGGGACAGGAAACTACGAGCAGTACTTC

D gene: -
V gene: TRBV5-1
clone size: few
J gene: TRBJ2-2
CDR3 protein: CASSTDANTGELFF
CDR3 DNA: TGCGCCAGTTCTACGGATGCGAACACCGGGGAGCTGTTTTTT

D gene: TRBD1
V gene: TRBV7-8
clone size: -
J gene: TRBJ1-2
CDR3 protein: CASSLGFRTGEGYGYTF
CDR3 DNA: TGTGCCAGCAGCCTAGGGTTCAGGACAGGGGAGGGTTATGGCTACACCTTC

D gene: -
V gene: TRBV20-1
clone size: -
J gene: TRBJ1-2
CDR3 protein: CSALGRDGYTF
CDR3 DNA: TGCAGTGCTCTGGGCAGGGATGGCTACACCTTC

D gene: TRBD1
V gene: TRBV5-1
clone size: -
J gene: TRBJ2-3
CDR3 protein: CASSLGDRIADTQYF
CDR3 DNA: TGCGCCAGCAGCTTGGGGGACAGGATCGCAGATACGCAGTATTTT

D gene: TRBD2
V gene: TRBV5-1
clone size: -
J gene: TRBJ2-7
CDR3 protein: CASSRAGEDEQYF
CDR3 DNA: TGCGCCAGCAGCCGGGCGGGGGAGGACGAGCAGTACTTC

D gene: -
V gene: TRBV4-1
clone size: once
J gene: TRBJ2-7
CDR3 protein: CASSQAWSSYEQYF
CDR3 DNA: TGCGCCAGCAGCCAAGCGTGGAGCTCCTACGAGCAGTACTTC

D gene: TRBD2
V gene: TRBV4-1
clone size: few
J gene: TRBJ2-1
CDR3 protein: CASSQDWRGGPYNEQFF
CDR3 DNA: TGCGCCAGCAGCCAAGACTGGCGGGGGGGCCCCTACAATGAGCAGTTCTTC

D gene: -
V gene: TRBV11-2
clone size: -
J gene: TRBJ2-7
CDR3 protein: CASSLVAGLSYEQYF
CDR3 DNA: TGTGCCAGCAGCTTAGTGGCAGGATTATCCTACGAGCAGTACTTC

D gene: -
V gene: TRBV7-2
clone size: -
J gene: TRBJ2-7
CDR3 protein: CASSTPGTHEQYF
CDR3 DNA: TGTGCCAGCAGCACCCCTGGGACGCACGAGCAGTACTTC

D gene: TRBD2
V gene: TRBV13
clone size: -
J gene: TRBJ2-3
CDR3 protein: CASSFKRGHQYF
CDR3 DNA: TGTGCCAGCAGCTTCAAGCGGGGCCACCAGTATTTT

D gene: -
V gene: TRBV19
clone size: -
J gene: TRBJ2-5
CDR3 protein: CASSSSGVVTQYF
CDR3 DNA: TGTGCCAGTAGTAGCTCTGGGGTGGTTACCCAGTACTTC

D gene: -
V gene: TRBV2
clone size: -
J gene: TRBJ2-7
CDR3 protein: CASSERVSSYEQYF
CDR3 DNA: TGTGCCAGCAGTGAGCGGGTTAGCTCCTACGAGCAGTACTTC

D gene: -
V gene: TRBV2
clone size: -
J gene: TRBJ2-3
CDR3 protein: CASSFLTDTQYF
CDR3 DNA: TGTGCCAGCAGCTTTCTCACAGATACGCAGTATTTT

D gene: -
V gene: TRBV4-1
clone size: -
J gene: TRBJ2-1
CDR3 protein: CASSQGQSSYNEQFF
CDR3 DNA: TGCGCCAGCAGCCAAGGCCAGAGCTCCTACAATGAGCAGTTCTTC

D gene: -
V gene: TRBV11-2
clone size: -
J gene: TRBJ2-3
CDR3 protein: CASSPETDTQYF
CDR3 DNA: TGTGCCAGCAGCCCCGAGACAGATACGCAGTATTTT

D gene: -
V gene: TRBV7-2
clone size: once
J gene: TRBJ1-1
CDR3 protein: CASSLFALGVAFF
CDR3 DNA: TGTGCCAGCAGCTTGTTCGCGCTTGGGGTAGCTTTCTTT

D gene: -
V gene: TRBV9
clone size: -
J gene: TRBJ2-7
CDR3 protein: CASSQTPTSYEQYF
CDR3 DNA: TGTGCCAGCAGTCAGACTCCGACCTCCTACGAGCAGTACTTC

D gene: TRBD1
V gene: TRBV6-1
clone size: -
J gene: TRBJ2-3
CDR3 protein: CASRSFGTDPYF
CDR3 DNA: TGTGCCAGCAGAAGCTTCGGGACAGACCCGTATTTT

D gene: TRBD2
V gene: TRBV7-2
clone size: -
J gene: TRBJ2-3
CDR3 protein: CASSSGLRTDTQYF
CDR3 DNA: TGTGCCAGCAGCTCGGGACTACGCACAGATACGCAGTATTTT

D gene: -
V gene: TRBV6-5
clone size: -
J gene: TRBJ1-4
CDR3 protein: CASSAPGVGREKLFF
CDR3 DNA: TGTGCCAGCAGTGCCCCAGGGGTAGGGAGAGAAAAACTGTTTTTT

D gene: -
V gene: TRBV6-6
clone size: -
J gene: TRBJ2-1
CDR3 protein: CASSNNYNEQFF
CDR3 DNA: TGTGCCAGCAGCAATAATTACAATGAGCAGTTCTTC

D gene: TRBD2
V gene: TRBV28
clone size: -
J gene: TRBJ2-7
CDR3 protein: CASRPYGLADSYEQYF
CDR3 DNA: TGTGCCAGCAGGCCATACGGACTAGCGGACTCCTACGAGCAGTACTTC

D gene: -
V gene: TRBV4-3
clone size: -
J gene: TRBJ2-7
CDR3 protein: CASSQLRGPSYEQYF
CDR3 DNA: TGCGCCAGCAGCCAACTCCGGGGTCCCTCCTACGAGCAGTACTTC

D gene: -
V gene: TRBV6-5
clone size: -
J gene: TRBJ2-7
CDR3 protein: CASSYALYYEQYF
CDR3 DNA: TGTGCCAGCAGTTACGCACTATACTACGAGCAGTACTTC

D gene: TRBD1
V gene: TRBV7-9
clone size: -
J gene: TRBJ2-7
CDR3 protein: CASSLTLTGGNYYEQYF
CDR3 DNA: TGTGCCAGCAGCTTAACCCTGACAGGGGGAAATTACTACGAGCAGTACTTC

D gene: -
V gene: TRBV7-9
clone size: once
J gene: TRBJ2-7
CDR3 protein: CASSRRSGEQYF
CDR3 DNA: TGTGCCAGCAGCCGACGGAGTGGCGAGCAGTACTTC

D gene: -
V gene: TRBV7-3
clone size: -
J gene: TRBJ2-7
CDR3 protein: CASSSSRYAQEQYF
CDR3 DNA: TGTGCCAGCAGCTCATCCAGATACGCACAGGAGCAGTACTTC

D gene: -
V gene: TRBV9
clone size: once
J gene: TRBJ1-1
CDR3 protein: CASSVWRGTEAFF
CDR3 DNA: TGTGCCAGCAGCGTATGGCGGGGAACTGAAGCTTTCTTT

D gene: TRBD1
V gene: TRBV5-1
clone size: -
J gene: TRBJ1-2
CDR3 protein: CASSVGQESNYGYTF
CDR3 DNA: TGCGCCAGCAGCGTGGGACAGGAATCTAACTATGGCTACACCTTC